The 8 T cell receptor beta chains reported below all come from one sample, sequenced in a study of Tregs in tolerant kidney transplant recipients. Clones were read by immunoSEQ multiplex PCR, and TCRdb kept only the in-frame ones, dropping some. The table lists around 70,000 clones, roughly 92% of them singletons. Sample: CD8+ T cells from blood, taken before the transplant. The receptor set was obtained from a human donor who received a combined kidney and bone marrow transplant.

V is TRBV29-1 and J is TRBJ2-5; weak D call: TRBD1 (6 bases). CDR3 length equals 14 residues. CDR1 and CDR2 (germline): SQVTM, ANQGSEA. Trimming shortened V by 0 bases and J by 0 bases, and 8 bases separated the two germline ends. CDR3 amino acids: CSVEEDRNQETQYF. DNA of the CDR3: TGCAGCGTTGAAGAGGACAGAAACCAAGAGACCCAGTACTTC.

CDR3 nucleotide sequence: TGTGCCAGCAGTGATAACGTCCTGACAGGAGCTAACTATGGCTACACCTTC. It encodes CASSDNVLTGANYGYTF. The chain uses TRBV2 and TRBJ1-2, with D possibly being TRBD1 (6 bases). The CDR3 has 17 residues. The V gene lost 3 bases and the J gene lost 0 bases, with 17 bases spanning the gap. Looked up from germline, CDR1 is SNHLY and CDR2 is FYNNEI. The whole variable domain, remainder taken from reference TRBV2 and TRBJ1-2, is EPEVTQTPSHQVTQMGQEVILRCVPISNHLYFYWYRQILGQKVEFLVSFYNNEISEKSEIFDDQFSVERPDGSNFTLKIRSTKLEDSAMYFCASSDNVLTGANYGYTFGSGTRLTVV.

This clone was seen once. The chain uses TRBV4-1 and TRBJ2-3, with D perhaps matching TRBD2 (5 bases). This CDR3 spans 13 amino acids. V gave up 1 base and J gave up 6 bases, with 8 bases separating them. Looked up from germline, CDR1 is MGHRA and CDR2 is YSYEKL. CDR3 coding DNA: TGCGCCAGCAGCCAAGTAAAGCGGGATACGCAGTATTTT. Amino acids: CASSQVKRDTQYF.

This chain uses TRBV7-2 with TRBJ2-3; 10 bases agree with TRBD2. The V and J ends lost 2 bases and 1 base, in that order; junction bases with no gene match: 9. This CDR3 spans 18 amino acids. Germline V gives CDR1 SGHTA, CDR2 FQGNSA. Here the CDR3 reads CASSLIVAGGGGTDTQYF. CDR3 in DNA: TGTGCCAGCAGCTTAATCGTAGCGGGGGGAGGGGGCACAGATACGCAGTATTTT.

This rearrangement joins TRBV7-9 to TRBJ2-1, with D perhaps TRBD2 (6 bases). Per germline, CDR1 SEHNR and CDR2 FQNEAQ (reference sequence). The CDR3 length is 13 residues. The V and J ends lost 8 bases and 5 bases respectively, with 13 bases between them. CDR3 DNA sequence: TGTGCCAGCGGTAGCGGAGTGAACAATGAGCAGTTCTTC. Translated, it gives CASGSGVNNEQFF.

This sequence joins TRBV29-1 and TRBJ2-1; 8 bases fit TRBD1. V dropped 6 bases and J dropped 4; count of bases not matched to a gene: 8. The V gene's germline CDR1 is SQVTM and CDR2 ANQGSEA. The CDR3 loop spans 14 amino acids. CDR3 DNA: TGCAGCGTAAGGACAGGGTTGCGATACAATGAGCAGTTCTTC. It yields the protein CSVRTGLRYNEQFF.

The gene calls are TRBV7-9 and TRBJ2-3; D remains ambiguous. V was pared by 7 bases and J by 2 bases, with 4 bases between. This CDR3 region has 11 residues. CDR1 and CDR2 from the germline V gene are SEHNR and FQNEAQ (reference sequence). This CDR3 is CASTLTDTQYF. The DNA for the CDR3 is TGTGCCAGCACCCTCACAGATACGCAGTATTTT.

The chain uses TRBV21-1 and TRBJ2-7; TRBD2 is the table's D call and was not checked against the DNA. TRBV21-1 is assigned pseudogene status. CDR3 length equals 13 residues. CDR3 bases: TGTGCCAGCAGCAAAGGTCTGGGCGGGAGGCCCCAATTC. This gives the protein CASSKGLGGRPQF.